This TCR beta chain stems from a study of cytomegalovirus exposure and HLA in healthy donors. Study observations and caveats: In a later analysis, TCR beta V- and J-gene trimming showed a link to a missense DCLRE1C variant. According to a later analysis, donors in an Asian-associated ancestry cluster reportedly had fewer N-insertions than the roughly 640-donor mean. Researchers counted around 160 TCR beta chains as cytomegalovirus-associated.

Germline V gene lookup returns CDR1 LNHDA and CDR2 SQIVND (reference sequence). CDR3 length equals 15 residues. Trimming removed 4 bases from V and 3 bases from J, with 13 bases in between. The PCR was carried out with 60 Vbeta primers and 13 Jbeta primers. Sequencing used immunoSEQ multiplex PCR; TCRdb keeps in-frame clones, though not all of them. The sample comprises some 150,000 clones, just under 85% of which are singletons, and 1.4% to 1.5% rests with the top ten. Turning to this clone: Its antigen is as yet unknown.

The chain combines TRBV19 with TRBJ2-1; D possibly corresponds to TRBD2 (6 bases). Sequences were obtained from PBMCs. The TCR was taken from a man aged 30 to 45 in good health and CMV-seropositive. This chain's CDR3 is CASSKGLQGYNEQFF. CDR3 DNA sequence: TGTGCCAGTAGTAAGGGACTTCAAGGCTACAATGAGCAGTTCTTC.